This T cell receptor (beta chain) was sequenced in a study of CD8+ T cells in alopecia areata. Study summary: The study gave tofacitinib for 6 to 18 months, then 6 months off drug.

Following extraction, RNA underwent reverse transcription to cDNA, which served as the sequencing template. TCRdb's copy holds only in-frame clones and misses some; the assay was immunoSEQ multiplex PCR. Among roughly 12,000 clones listed, 65% to 70% were seen once. Noted treatment: oral pan-JAK inhibitor, 5-10 mg twice daily. In alopecia areata patients, both lesional scalp punch biopsies and peripheral blood were collected. The source is a human donor with alopecia areata. Source: skin, taken at week 4, from a patient treated with tofacitinib.

The CDR3 sequence is CASSLGGLGYTF. CDR3 DNA sequence: TGTGCCAGCAGCTTGGGAGGGCTCGGCTACACCTTC. The chain links TRBV7-9 to TRBJ1-2; D is unclear. The CDR3 sequence is 12 residues long. Trimming took off 3 bases at V and 8 bases at J, with 10 bases between the two ends. CDR1 and CDR2 from the germline V gene are SEHNR and FQNEAQ (reference sequence).